This record concerns one TCR beta chain sequence. What it binds is unknown. The CDR3 has 15 amino acids. Per the germline V gene, CDR1 is LGHNA and CDR2 is YSLEER. Trimming removed 0 bases at V and 4 bases at J, with 10 bases between. This entry belongs to a study of beta chain features in type 1 diabetes. Broader study findings: Type 1 diabetes patients had TCRB CDR3s that were shorter (moderately but significantly so) in all four CD4+ subsets. Patients and controls would share equally any PCR tilt toward shorter templates. Within patients, naive, central memory and Treg TCRB repertoires seemed more similar than within healthy donors.

Since all of the isolated RNA was reverse transcribed, expressed TCRB transcripts were what got sequenced. Naive, central memory and regulatory T cell samples yielded around 3.4 million reads on average. The method was immunoSEQ multiplex PCR; TCRdb's version includes in-frame clones alone and lacks a portion of them. In the table there are some 350,000 clones, 9.6% of which are singletons. The source is a man aged 25 to 40 with type 1 diabetes. Source material: central memory CD4+ T cells from blood. The V and J genes are TRBV4-3 and TRBJ2-1; no clear D gene. The CDR3: CASSQEGLDYNEQFF. Here the CDR3 DNA reads TGCGCCAGCAGCCAAGAAGGGCTGGATTACAATGAGCAGTTCTTC.